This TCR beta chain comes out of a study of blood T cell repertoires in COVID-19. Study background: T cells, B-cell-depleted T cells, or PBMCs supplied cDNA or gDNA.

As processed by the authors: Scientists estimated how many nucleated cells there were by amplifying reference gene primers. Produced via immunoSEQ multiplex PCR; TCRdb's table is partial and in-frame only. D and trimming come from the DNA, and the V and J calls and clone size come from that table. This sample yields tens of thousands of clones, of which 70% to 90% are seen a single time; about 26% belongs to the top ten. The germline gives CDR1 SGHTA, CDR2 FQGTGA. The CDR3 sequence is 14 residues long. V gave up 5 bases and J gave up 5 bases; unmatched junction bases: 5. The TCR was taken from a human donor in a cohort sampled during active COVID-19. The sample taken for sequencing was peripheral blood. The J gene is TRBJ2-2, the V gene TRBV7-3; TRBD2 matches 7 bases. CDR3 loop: CASSLTSRTGELFF. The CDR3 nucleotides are TGTGCCAGCAGCCTGACTAGCCGGACCGGGGAGCTGTTTTTT.